Presented here are 22 T cell receptor beta chains from one specimen sequenced in a study of siplizumab effects on memory and regulatory T cells. Libraries were prepared by immunoSEQ multiplex PCR; TCRdb keeps only in-frame clonotypes and omits some of them. The sample comprises about 69,000 clones, about 87% of which are singletons, and around 1.6% rests with the top ten. The sequenced sample consisted of Tregs sorted from blood. All receptors derive from a human donor in good health.

The chain carries TRBV7-8 and TRBJ2-7; TRBD2 agrees at 12 bases. V lost 7 bases to trimming and J lost 5 bases; unmatched junction nucleotides: 18. Germline assignment: CDR1 SGHVS and CDR2 FQNEAQ. The CDR3 contains 18 residues. CDR3 nucleotides: TGTGCCAGCACCCTTGCCGGACTAGCGGGGTTTTTTGGGGACGAGCAGTACTTC. It is translated as CASTLAGLAGFFGDEQYF.

The gene calls are TRBV9 and TRBJ2-2; 12 bases are shared with TRBD2. This CDR3 is built from 15 residues. V lost 4 bases and J lost 5; bases outside the gene matches: 3. Germline V gene sequence: CDR1 SGDLS, CDR2 YYNGEE. CDR3 in DNA: TGTGCCAGCAGCCAACTAGCGGGAGGAACCGGGGAGCTGTTTTTT. Its translation: CASSQLAGGTGELFF.

The sample holds one count of this clone. The chain employs TRBV28 and TRBJ2-1; D not resolved. CDR1 and CDR2 from the germline V gene are MDHEN and SYDVKM. V was cut by 2 bases and J by 6 bases, with 11 bases left in between. The length of the CDR3 is 14 residues. CDR3: CASSLHGDINEQFF. The CDR3 nucleotides read TGTGCCAGCAGTTTACACGGAGATATCAATGAGCAGTTCTTC. Drawing the rest from reference TRBV28 and TRBJ2-1, the complete variable domain is DVKVTQSSRYLVKRTGEKVFLECVQDMDHENMFWYRQDPGLGLRLIYFSYDVKMKEKGDIPEGYSVSREKKERFSLILESASTNQTSMYLCASSLHGDINEQFFGPGTRLTVL.

Here the CDR3 DNA reads TGTGCCAGCAGCCGCGGCGGTGGAGAGACCCAGTACTTC. It is translated as CASSRGGGETQYF. The chain carries TRBV7-2 and TRBJ2-5; no definite D call. The CDR3 has 13 residues. Per the germline V gene, CDR1 is SGHTA and CDR2 is FQGNSA. Trimming took 5 bases from V and 4 from J, leaving 11 bases between them.

The genes are TRBV6-6 and TRBJ1-2; D gene uncertain. The germline V gene has CDR1 MNHNY and CDR2 SVGAGI (reference sequence). The CDR3 has 16 amino acids. V lost 2 bases, J lost 2 bases, and 15 bases lay in between. The CDR3 sequence: CASSYEILLDNYGYTF. In nucleotides, the CDR3 is TGTGCCAGCAGTTACGAAATACTCTTAGACAACTATGGCTACACCTTC.

This chain uses TRBV28 with TRBJ1-2; D is possibly TRBD1 (6 bases). The CDR3 sequence is 15 residues long. The germline V and J ends were trimmed by 7 bases and 8 bases, with 23 bases remaining between them. CDR1 and CDR2 from the germline V gene are MDHEN and SYDVKM. The chain's CDR3 is CASNTPRRGGRGYTF. The CDR3 DNA sequence: TGTGCCAGCAACACACCCAGGCGAGGGGGAAGGGGCTACACCTTC.

This clone was detected only once. This chain links TRBV7-3 with TRBJ2-1; TRBD2 might be the D (6 bases). CDR1 SGHTA and CDR2 FQGTGA come from the germline V gene. The length of the CDR3 is 14 residues. V was pared by 7 bases and J by 7 bases, with 17 bases between. The CDR3 region is CASKRDPGTNEQFF. The CDR3 DNA follows: TGTGCCAGCAAACGGGATCCCGGGACTAATGAGCAGTTCTTC. Supplemented by reference TRBV7-3 and TRBJ2-1, the full variable domain reads GAGVSQTPSNKVTEKGKYVELRCDPISGHTALYWYRQSLGQGPEFLIYFQGTGAADDSGLPNDRFFAVRPEGSVSTLKIQRTERGDSAVYLCASKRDPGTNEQFFGPGTRLTVL.

Here the CDR3 DNA reads TGTGCCAGCCGCAAGGTTGGGGGGGAAACCTACGAGCAGTACTTC. As protein: CASRKVGGETYEQYF. This rearrangement joins TRBV5-4 to TRBJ2-7; 7 nucleotides agree with TRBD2. Germline values: CDR1 SGHNT, CDR2 YYREEE (reference sequence). J gave up 2 bases and V 7 bases, and 12 bases lay outside the gene matches. The CDR3 sequence is 15 residues long.

The genes are TRBV2 and TRBJ2-7, with 8 bases lining up with TRBD2. Unmatched junction bases numbered 9, after V lost 6 bases and J lost 2 bases. Germline CDR1 is SNHLY and CDR2 is FYNNEI. The CDR3 has 15 amino acids. The DNA for the CDR3 is TGTGCCAGCAGCCTCGGGGGGGGTCAAGCCTACGAGCAGTACTTC. Amino acid sequence: CASSLGGGQAYEQYF.

The genes are TRBV19 and TRBJ2-7; 8 bases line up with TRBD1. The V gene's germline CDR1 is LNHDA and CDR2 SQIVND (reference sequence). This CDR3 has 17 residues. The V and J ends lost 4 bases and 0 bases, in that order; junction bases with no gene match: 11. The CDR3 sequence: CASSRQTGQVGSYEQYF. CDR3 in DNA: TGTGCCAGTAGTAGGCAAACGGGACAGGTCGGCTCCTACGAGCAGTACTTC. Complete variable domain (other parts from reference TRBV19 and TRBJ2-7): DGGITQSPKYLFRKEGQNVTLSCEQNLNHDAMYWYRQDPGQGLRLIYYSQIVNDFQKGDIAEGYSVSREKKESFPLTVTSAQKNPTAFYLCASSRQTGQVGSYEQYFGPGTRLTVT.

This chain uses TRBV27 with TRBJ1-3; D unclear. V was clipped by 7 bases and J by 1 base, with 11 bases between them. The germline V gene encodes CDR1 MNHEY and CDR2 SMNVEV (reference sequence). The CDR3 consists of 14 residues. This CDR3 is CASMERGSGNTIYF. CDR3 bases: TGTGCCAGCATGGAGAGAGGGTCTGGAAACACCATATATTTT.

The chain has TRBV7-9 and TRBJ2-5; TRBD2 agrees at 8 bases. The CDR3 has 16 residues. Germline V CDR1 and CDR2: SEHNR, FQNEAQ (reference sequence). J lost 1 base, V lost 0 bases, and 4 bases had no gene match. The CDR3 loop is CASSLAGLAGQETQYF. As DNA, the CDR3 is TGTGCCAGCAGCTTAGCGGGGCTAGCGGGCCAAGAGACCCAGTACTTC.

The chain recombines TRBV19 with TRBJ1-5; 10 bases line up with TRBD1. V shed 3 bases, J shed 5 bases, and the junction held 7 bases outside the gene matches. CDR1 is LNHDA and CDR2 is SQIVND in the germline V gene (reference sequence). The CDR3 contains 16 residues. For the CDR3, the DNA is TGTGCCAGTAGTATCGGGGACAGGGGATCTTATCAGCCCCAGCATTTT. Its protein product is CASSIGDRGSYQPQHF.

This chain joins TRBV19 and TRBJ1-4; 9 bases fit TRBD1. The CDR3 has 17 residues. Germline-derived CDR1 and CDR2 are LNHDA and SQIVND (reference sequence). Trimming at V came to 4 bases and at J to 1 base, leaving 7 bases not matched to a gene. CDR3 sequence reads: CASSRTGAPKTNEKLFF. The CDR3 region has the DNA TGTGCCAGTAGTAGGACAGGGGCACCCAAAACTAATGAAAAACTGTTTTTT.

V and J are TRBV18 and TRBJ2-3; no clear D gene. Between the trimmed V and J ends, which lost 1 base and 1 base, there was a span of 9 bases. The germline CDR1 and CDR2 sequences are KGHSH and LQKENI. The CDR3 totals 15 residues. CDR3 protein: CASSPRAGGTDTQYF. CDR3 in DNA: TGTGCCAGCTCACCACGGGCAGGAGGCACAGATACGCAGTATTTT.

This clone was picked up a small number of times. This chain joins TRBV7-9 and TRBJ1-1; 7 bases are a match to TRBD1. V shed 4 bases and J 9 bases; nucleotides not matched to a gene: 5. Germline V gives CDR1 SEHNR, CDR2 FQNEAQ (reference sequence). The CDR3 runs to 12 residues. CDR3 nucleotides: TGTGCCAGCAGCTCAGGGGGTAATAAAGCTTTCTTT. Translation: CASSSGGNKAFF.

This chain uses TRBV10-3 with TRBJ2-7; D ambiguous. V was cut by 3 bases and J by 0 bases, with 9 bases left in between. The CDR3 loop spans 14 amino acids. Germline lookup yields CDR1 ENHRY and CDR2 SYGVKD. The CDR3 sequence is CAISESAPSYEQYF. The CDR3 DNA follows: TGTGCCATCAGTGAAAGTGCCCCCTCCTACGAGCAGTACTTC.

V usage is TRBV11-3 and J usage is TRBJ2-1, with D hard to call. Germline assignment: CDR1 SGHNT and CDR2 YENEEA. Trimming removed 4 bases from V and 0 bases from J, with 10 bases in between. The CDR3 is made up of 15 amino acids. CDR3 in amino acids: CASSSQALSYNEQFF. In nucleotides, the CDR3 is TGTGCCAGCAGCTCCCAGGCGCTCTCCTACAATGAGCAGTTCTTC.

This chain uses TRBV5-1 with TRBJ2-5; no clear D gene. The V and J ends lost 4 bases and 0 bases respectively, with 7 bases between them. The CDR3 has 13 residues. Germline V gene data show CDR1 as SGHRS and CDR2 as YFSETQ. CDR3 bases: TGCGCCAGCAGCATAGGAAACCAAGAGACCCAGTACTTC. It codes for CASSIGNQETQYF. The full variable domain, rest sourced from reference TRBV5-1 and TRBJ2-5, is KAGVTQTPRYLIKTRGQQVTLSCSPISGHRSVSWYQQTPGQGLQFLFEYFSETQRNKGNFPGRFSGRQFSNSRSEMNVSTLELGDSALYLCASSIGNQETQYFGPGTRLLVL.

In this sample, this clone turned up a few times. This sequence joins TRBV10-3 and TRBJ2-7; D remains ambiguous. Per germline, CDR1 ENHRY and CDR2 SYGVKD. Trimming left V 0 bases short and J 6 bases short, with 6 bases between. The CDR3 runs to 12 residues. CDR3: CAISESTSEQYF. For the CDR3, the DNA is TGTGCCATCAGTGAGTCGACAAGCGAGCAGTACTTC.

In this sample, this clone turned up once. The chain uses TRBV28 and TRBJ2-3; D is unclear. Between the trimmed V and J ends, which lost 2 bases and 6 bases, there was a span of 9 bases. Per germline, CDR1 MDHEN and CDR2 SYDVKM. The CDR3 is made up of 13 amino acids. The CDR3 reads CASSLPKRDTQYF. The CDR3, as DNA: TGTGCCAGCAGTTTACCCAAAAGGGATACGCAGTATTTT.

The chain joins TRBV20-1 to TRBJ2-7; D not certain. Germline CDR1 is DFQATT and CDR2 is SNEGSKA (reference sequence). The CDR3 length is 11 residues. Trimming shortened V by 4 bases and J by 3 bases, and 7 bases separated the two germline ends. The CDR3 region has the DNA TGCAGTGCTATCGGCCTCTACGAGCAGTACTTC. Translated, it gives CSAIGLYEQYF.